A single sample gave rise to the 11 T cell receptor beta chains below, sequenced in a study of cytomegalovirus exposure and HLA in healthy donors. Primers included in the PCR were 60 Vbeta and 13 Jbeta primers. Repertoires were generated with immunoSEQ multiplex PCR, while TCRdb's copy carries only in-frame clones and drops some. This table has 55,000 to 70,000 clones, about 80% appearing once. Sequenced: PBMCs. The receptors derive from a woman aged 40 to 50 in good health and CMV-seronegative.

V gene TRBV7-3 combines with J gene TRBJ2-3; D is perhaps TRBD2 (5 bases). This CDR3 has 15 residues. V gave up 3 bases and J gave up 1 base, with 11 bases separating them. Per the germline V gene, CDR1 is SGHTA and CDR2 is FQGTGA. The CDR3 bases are TGTGCCAGCAGCTTTGGTAATAGCGGCACAGATACGCAGTATTTT. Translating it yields CASSFGNSGTDTQYF.

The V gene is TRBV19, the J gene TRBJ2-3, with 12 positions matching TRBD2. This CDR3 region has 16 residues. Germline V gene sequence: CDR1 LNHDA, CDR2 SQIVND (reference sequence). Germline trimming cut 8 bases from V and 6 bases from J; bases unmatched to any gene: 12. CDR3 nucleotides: TGTGCCAGTGGCACTCCCTCCGGGACTAGCGGGGATACGCAGTATTTT. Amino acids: CASGTPSGTSGDTQYF.

The CDR3 is CASSPRGLDYNEQFF. CDR3 sequence (DNA): TGTGCCAGCAGCCCGCGAGGCCTGGACTACAATGAGCAGTTCTTC. The genes are TRBV9 and TRBJ2-1; D is uncertain. Germline assignment: CDR1 SGDLS and CDR2 YYNGEE. V was clipped by 4 bases and J by 3 bases, with 14 bases between them. The CDR3 spans 15 residues.

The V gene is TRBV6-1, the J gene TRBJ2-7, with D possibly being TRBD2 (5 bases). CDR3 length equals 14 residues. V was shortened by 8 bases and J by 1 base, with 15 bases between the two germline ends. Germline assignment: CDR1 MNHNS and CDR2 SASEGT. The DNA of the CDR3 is TGTGCCAGCGGGGAGAGAGCCGTGTCCTACGAGCAGTACTTC. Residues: CASGERAVSYEQYF.

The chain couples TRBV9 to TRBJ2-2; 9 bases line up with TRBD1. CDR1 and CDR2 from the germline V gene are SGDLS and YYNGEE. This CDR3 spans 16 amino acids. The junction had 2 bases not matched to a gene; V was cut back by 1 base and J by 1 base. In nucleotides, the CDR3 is TGTGCCAGCAGCGTATTGGGACAGGGGAACACCGGGGAGCTGTTTTTT. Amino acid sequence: CASSVLGQGNTGELFF. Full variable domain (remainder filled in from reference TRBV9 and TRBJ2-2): DSGVTQTPKHLITATGQRVTLRCSPRSGDLSVYWYQQSLDQGLQFLIQYYNGEERAKGNILERFSAQQFPDLHSELNLSSLELGDSALYFCASSVLGQGNTGELFFGEGSRLTVL.

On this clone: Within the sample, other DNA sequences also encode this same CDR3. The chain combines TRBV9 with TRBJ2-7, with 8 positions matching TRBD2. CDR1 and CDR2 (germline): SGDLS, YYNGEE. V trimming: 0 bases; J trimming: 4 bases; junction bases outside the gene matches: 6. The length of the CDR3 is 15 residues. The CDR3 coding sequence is TGTGCCAGCAGCGTAGGGGCGGGAGGCGGATACGAGCAGTACTTC. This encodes CASSVGAGGGYEQYF.

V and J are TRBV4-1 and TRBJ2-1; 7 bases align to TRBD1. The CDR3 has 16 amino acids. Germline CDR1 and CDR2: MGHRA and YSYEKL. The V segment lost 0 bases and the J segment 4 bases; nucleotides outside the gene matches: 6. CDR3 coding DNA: TGCGCCAGCAGCCAAGATGCCCGGACAGGATACAATGAGCAGTTCTTC. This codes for CASSQDARTGYNEQFF.

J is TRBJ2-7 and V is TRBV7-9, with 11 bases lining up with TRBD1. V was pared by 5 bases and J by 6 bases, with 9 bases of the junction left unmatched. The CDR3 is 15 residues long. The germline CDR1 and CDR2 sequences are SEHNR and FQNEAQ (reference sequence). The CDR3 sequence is CASSPTEGTGGEQYF. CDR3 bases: TGTGCCAGCAGCCCGACGGAAGGGACAGGGGGCGAGCAGTACTTC.

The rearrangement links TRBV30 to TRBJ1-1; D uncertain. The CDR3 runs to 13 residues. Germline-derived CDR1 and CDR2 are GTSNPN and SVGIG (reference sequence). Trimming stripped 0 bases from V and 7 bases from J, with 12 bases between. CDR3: CAWSVLGRREAFF. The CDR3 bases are TGTGCCTGGAGTGTATTAGGCAGGCGTGAAGCTTTCTTT.

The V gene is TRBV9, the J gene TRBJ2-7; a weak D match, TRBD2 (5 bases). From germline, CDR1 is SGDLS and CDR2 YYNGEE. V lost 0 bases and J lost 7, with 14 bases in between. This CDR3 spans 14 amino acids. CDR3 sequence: CASSVGPLPGEQYF. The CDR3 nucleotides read TGTGCCAGCAGCGTAGGACCCTTGCCGGGAGAGCAGTACTTC.

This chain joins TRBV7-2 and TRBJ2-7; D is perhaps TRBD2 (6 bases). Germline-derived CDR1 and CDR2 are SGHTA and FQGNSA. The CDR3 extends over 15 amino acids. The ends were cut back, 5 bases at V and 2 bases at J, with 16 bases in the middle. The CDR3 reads CASSPRSAGPYEQYF. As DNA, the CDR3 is TGTGCCAGCAGCCCCCGGAGCGCGGGACCCTACGAGCAGTACTTC.